The clone carrying this T cell receptor beta chain has a count of ten or more. TCRdb reprocessed the RT-PCR reads with MiXCR, giving one entry per CDR3 protein. The data hold fewer than 800,000 distinct CDR3 sequences, with around 14% observed a single time. The specimen sequenced was memory CD4+ T cells from blood. This clonotype was obtained from a female donor in good health, serving as a healthy control.

The CDR3 region is CASSLAGTNYEQYF. The CDR3, as DNA: TGTGCCAGCAGCTTAGCCGGGACAAACTACGAGCAGTACTTC. V gene TRBV7-2 combines with J gene TRBJ2-7; tentatively, D is TRBD1 (6 bases). The CDR3 length is 14 residues. CDR1 is SGHTA and CDR2 is FQGNSA in the germline V gene. Trimming stripped 0 bases from V and 3 bases from J, with 9 bases between.